The 4 T cell receptor beta chains below all came from one sample that was sequenced in a study of long-term antiretroviral therapy in people with HIV. With survey level as its setting, the immunoSEQ assay was v3.0. Measured with immunoSEQ multiplex PCR; TCRdb has only the in-frame clones, and not every one. The table has roughly 26,000 clones, 85% to 95% seen once; the top ten hold around 2.2%. The specimen was unsorted PBMCs, collected about 4.7 years after starting antiretroviral therapy. All receptors derive from a woman aged 50 to 65 with HIV.

The chain is built from TRBV5-1 and TRBJ2-1; D not resolved. The CDR3 is 11 amino acids. CDR1 is SGHRS, CDR2 YFSETQ, per germline. The V end was cut by 2 bases, the J end by 10 bases, with 7 bases between. CDR3 sequence: CASSFGLEQFF. CDR3 DNA: TGCGCCAGCAGCTTCGGGTTGGAGCAGTTCTTC.

The V call is TRBV5-6, the J call TRBJ1-5, with a possible D match to TRBD1 (6 bases). The CDR3 length is 15 residues. The germline V gene encodes CDR1 SGHDT and CDR2 YYEEEE. V was pared by 3 bases and J by 3 bases, with 13 bases between. This CDR3 is CASSWGGANNQPQHF. The DNA of the CDR3 is TGTGCCAGCAGCTGGGGGGGCGCAAACAATCAGCCCCAGCATTTT.

This clone has just one count. The gene calls are TRBV7-9 and TRBJ2-5; no definite D call. The V gene lost 5 bases and the J gene lost 4 bases, with 11 bases spanning the gap. CDR1 is SEHNR and CDR2 is FQNEAQ in the germline V gene (reference sequence). This CDR3 contains 13 residues. CDR3 protein: CASSPSPSETQYF. The CDR3 DNA is TGTGCCAGCAGCCCATCCCCCTCAGAGACCCAGTACTTC.

V usage is TRBV9 and J usage is TRBJ2-1, with 14 bases fitting TRBD2. The CDR3 has 20 amino acids. V lost 2 bases to trimming and J lost 1 base; unmatched junction nucleotides: 11. Germline V lookup: CDR1 SGDLS, CDR2 YYNGEE. The chain's CDR3 is CASSVTAGTSGSTSYNEQFF. CDR3 nucleotides: TGTGCCAGCAGCGTGACCGCCGGGACTAGCGGGAGTACATCCTACAATGAGCAGTTCTTC.